A selection of T cell receptor beta chains follows, all from one sample in a study of early T cells in non-severe SARS-CoV-2 infection. TCRdb fed the 5' RACE reads into MiXCR, producing one record per CDR3 protein. The sample includes 90,000 to 120,000 distinct CDR3 sequences, around 10% of them seen just once. Sequencing was performed on whole blood. These TCRs come from an adult who was a healthcare worker with PCR-confirmed SARS-CoV-2 infection or an uninfected control (not recorded which). CDR3s include the opening cysteine and the closing phenylalanine or tryptophan. D genes are given only for firm matches. Expanded clones are given a class, and other clones once, few, many or no size at all.

-	-	TRBJ1-5	TRBV21-1	TGTGCCAGGGGCCAAACGTGGGGAAGCAATCAGCCCCAGCATTTT	CARGQTWGSNQPQHF
many	-	TRBJ1-5	TRBV19	TGTGCCAGTAGTATAGATCTAGGACTCCATCAGCCCCAGCATTTT	CASSIDLGLHQPQHF
many	-	TRBJ1-1	TRBV7-6	TGTGCCAGCCGGCCCCCCTCCCTCTTGAACACTGAAGCTTTCTTT	CASRPPSLLNTEAFF
many	-	TRBJ2-5	TRBV2	TGTGCCAGCATGACCGAAGTTCAAGAGACCCAGTACTTC	CASMTEVQETQYF
-	-	TRBJ2-3	TRBV4-3	TGCGCCAGCAGCCAAGATCTTCTGGGACGTGGGGAAGATACGCAGTATTTT	CASSQDLLGRGEDTQYF
few	-	TRBJ2-7	TRBV21-1	TGTGCCAGCAGCAATCACTACGAGCAGTACTTC	CASSNHYEQYF
few	TRBD2	TRBJ2-1	TRBV5-1	TGCGCCAGCAGCTTGTCTAGCGGGAGAATCAATGAGCAGTTCTTC	CASSLSSGRINEQFF
few	-	TRBJ2-5	TRBV4-1	TGCGCCAGCAGCCTAGGACCTCTCCAAGAGACCCAGTACTTC	CASSLGPLQETQYF
many	TRBD2	TRBJ2-1	TRBV14	TGTGCCAGCAGCCAACTATCCGGGACTAGCGGGAGTTTCGCCTACAATGAGCAGTTCTTC	CASSQLSGTSGSFAYNEQFF
many	-	TRBJ2-5	TRBV24-1	TGTGCCACCAGTGATGTTGACGGCAGAGGGGATGAAGAGACCCAGTACTTC	CATSDVDGRGDEETQYF
many	-	TRBJ1-6	TRBV15	TGTGCCACCAGCAGATCCTTGGATTCACCCCTCCACTTT	CATSRSLDSPLHF
few	-	TRBJ2-1	TRBV7-9	TGTGCCAGCAGCCAGAATGAGCAGTTCTTC	CASSQNEQFF
many	TRBD1	TRBJ2-2	TRBV12-3/TRBV12-4	TGTGCCAGCAGCCCTTGGACAGGGGCCAACACCGGGGAGCTGTTTTTT	CASSPWTGANTGELFF
few	-	TRBJ2-2	TRBV7-2	TGTGCCAGCAGCTCGACCGGGAGTCGGGCCGGGGAGCTGTTTTTT	CASSSTGSRAGELFF
few	TRBD2	TRBJ2-7	TRBV28	TGTGCCAGCAGTTATCCGCTAGCGGGGACCTACGAGCAGTACTTC	CASSYPLAGTYEQYF
-	-	TRBJ2-1	TRBV12-3/TRBV12-4	TGTGCCAGCAGTCCTCAATTGGGTGAGCAGTTCTTC	CASSPQLGEQFF
-	TRBD2	TRBJ2-1	TRBV7-9	TGTGCCAGCAGCTGGACCGGGACTAGCGGGCCAGGGGAGCAGTTCTTC	CASSWTGTSGPGEQFF
few	TRBD1	TRBJ1-5	TRBV7-2	TGTGCCAGCAGCTTAGGAACAGGGGCATGGCAGCCCCAGCATTTT	CASSLGTGAWQPQHF
-	-	TRBJ2-2	TRBV7-2	TGTGCCAGCAGCTTACTTAGCATAGGCGGACACACCGGGGAGCTGTTTTTT	CASSLLSIGGHTGELFF
many	TRBD1	TRBJ2-7	TRBV28	TGTGCCAGCAGCTCTCAGGGACTCGGGACAGGGCTCTACGAGCAGTACTTC	CASSSQGLGTGLYEQYF
-	-	TRBJ1-3	TRBV6-2/TRBV6-3	TGTGCCAGCGGAGGATACACCATATATTTT	CASGGYTIYF
-	TRBD1	TRBJ1-2	TRBV12-3/TRBV12-4	TGTGCCAGCAATTATGGGGACAGGGCCTATGGCTACACCTTC	CASNYGDRAYGYTF
-	-	TRBJ2-3	TRBV7-8	TGTGCCAGCAGCGTCTCCCGGGCACTCTATCGGGCCATTCGGACGCAGTATTTT	CASSVSRALYRAIRTQYF